The 32 T cell receptor beta chains in this list originate from one sample, sequenced in a study of tumor-infiltrating lymphocytes in primary liver carcinoma (dated by TCRdb to about 2017). The sequencing machine was an Illumina HiSeq 2500. A constant-region primer and ProtoScript II reverse transcriptase were used to reverse-transcribe TCRbeta-specific cDNA from approximately 550 ng total RNA. The TCRbeta libraries were prepared through three rounds of nested multiplex PCR following a slightly modified ARM-PCR procedure. Each of the first two PCR rounds ran for approximately 11 cycles using multiplex TRBV1-TRBV30 forward primers together with a Cbeta reverse primer. TCRdb handled the public reads itself, with Q25 trimming in fastp and clone calling in MiXCR, and kept productive beta chains. Merged by CDR3 protein, the rows form single entries marked with the most common genes and DNA. The sample table lists 250,000 to 350,000 distinct CDR3 sequences, nearly 60% of them with a count of one. Over 15% of the sample rests with the top ten.

Blood RNA was extracted from unsorted whole blood using TRIzol reagent, and germline DNA was obtained with the DNeasy Blood & Tissue kit. What was sequenced was peripheral blood. The receptors were gathered from a woman aged 25-40 years with primary liver carcinoma and hepatitis B virus infection.

A few counts support this clonotype. Its ends do not fully match the called genes, so a read error is possible. The chain is built from TRBV6-5 and TRBJ1-1; D is unresolved. Germline V gene lookup returns CDR1 MNHEY and CDR2 SVGAGI. The CDR3 is 12 residues long. The CDR3 loop is CASSLLGIEAFF. DNA for the CDR3: TGTGCCAGTAGTTTGCTGGGCATTGAAGCTTTCTTT.

The J gene is TRBJ2-3, the V gene TRBV6-2 or TRBV6-3; D is possibly TRBD1 or TRBD2 (5 bases each). Germline V gene lookup returns CDR1 MNHEY and CDR2 SVGEGT. V was cut by 5 bases and J by 2 bases, with 32 bases left in between. The CDR3 contains 21 residues. CDR3 loop: CASSPLGTSERTSSFTDTQYF. For the CDR3, the DNA is TGTGCCAGCAGTCCATTGGGGACCAGCGAGAGGACGTCTTCCTTCACAGATACGCAGTATTTT.

Of note for this clonotype: Relative to the germline gene, one junction end is altered; a read error may explain this. The chain couples TRBV12-3 or TRBV12-4 to TRBJ1-2; TRBD1 aligns across 7 bases. This CDR3 has 15 amino acids. In DNA, the CDR3 is TGTGCCAGCAGTTTAGCTAGGGGAGGGGGCTATGGCAACACCTTC. It yields the protein CASSLARGGGYGNTF.

The chain carries TRBV29-1 and TRBJ2-5, with D possibly being TRBD1 or TRBD2 (6 bases each). The CDR3 runs 13 residues. With 7 bases removed from V and 5 bases from J, the gap between germline ends came to 17 bases. Germline V CDR1 and CDR2: SQVTM, ANQGSEA. This chain's CDR3 is CSGGLGARETQYF. CDR3 nucleotides: TGCAGCGGGGGACTGGGGGCGAGGGAGACCCAGTACTTC.

On this clonotype: A much larger clone sits a single nucleotide away, making a read error possible. The gene calls are TRBV2 and TRBJ1-2; D possibly corresponds to TRBD1 (6 bases). The V and J ends lost 6 bases and 4 bases respectively, with 9 bases between them. Germline V lookup: CDR1 SNHLY, CDR2 FYNNEI. The CDR3 spans 12 residues. In DNA, the CDR3 is TGTGCCAGCAGCGGACAGATCTATGGCTACACCTTC. Translation gives CASSGQIYGYTF.

The V call is TRBV6-5, the J call TRBJ2-7; TRBD2 agrees at 8 bases. The CDR3 spans 15 residues. The germline gives CDR1 MNHEY, CDR2 SVGAGI. Trimming removed 5 bases from V and 5 bases from J; junction bases left unmatched: 11. The CDR3 reads CASSPRGAGAHEQYF. The CDR3 nucleotides are TGTGCCAGCAGTCCAAGGGGAGCGGGAGCCCACGAGCAGTACTTC.

Worth noting for this clonotype: A much larger clone differs from this one at a single base, so this may be a read error. The chain recombines TRBV11-2 with TRBJ2-4; D is unresolved. Germline CDR1 is SGHAT and CDR2 is FQNNGV. The CDR3 is 12 amino acids. The CDR3 DNA sequence: TGTGCCAGCAGCTTAGGGGGAAACACTCAGTACTTC. This encodes CASSLGGNTQYF. Complete variable domain (other parts from reference TRBV11-2 and TRBJ2-4): EAGVAQSPRYKIIEKRQSVAFWCNPISGHATLYWYQQILGQGPKLLIQFQNNGVVDDSQLPKDRFSAERLKGVDSTLKIQPAKLEDSAVYLCASSLGGNTQYFGAGTRLSVL.

As to this clonotype: The junction departs from germline at one end; a sequencing error may be responsible. V usage is TRBV14 and J usage is TRBJ2-1, with TRBD2 matching 14 bases. There are 15 residues in the CDR3. Germline CDR1 is SGHDN and CDR2 is FVKESK. CDR3 protein: CAGSASGLAGDERFF. For the CDR3, the DNA is TGTGCCGGCAGCGCATCGGGACTAGCGGGAGACGAGCGGTTCTTC. Using reference TRBV14 and TRBJ2-1 for the parts outside the CDR3, the full variable domain is EAGVTQFPSHSVIEKGQTVTLRCDPISGHDNLYWYRRVMGKEIKFLLHFVKESKQDESGMPNNRFLAERTGGTYSTLKVQPAELEDSGVYFCAGSASGLAGDERFFGPGTRLTVL.

Turning to this clonotype: This may stem from a read error, because a much larger clone lies one nucleotide away. In DNA form, the CDR3 reads TGTGCCAACAGAGCAGGGGGCCTCAATCAGCCCCAGCATTTT. Translation gives CANRAGGLNQPQHF. The chain combines TRBV6-1 with TRBJ1-5; 8 nucleotides agree with TRBD1. The CDR3 is 14 residues long. Unmatched junction bases numbered 8, after V lost 10 bases and J lost 3 bases. The V gene's germline CDR1 is MNHNS and CDR2 SASEGT.

The CDR3 reads CASTAGVASTDTQYF. CDR3 DNA: TGTGCCAGCACAGCAGGGGTAGCTAGCACAGATACGCAGTATTTT. V gene TRBV6-1 combines with J gene TRBJ2-3; possibly TRBD1 for D (6 bases). V lost 7 bases and J lost 0, with 14 bases in between. This CDR3 is 15 amino acids long. CDR1 and CDR2 (germline): MNHNS, SASEGT.

The chain links TRBV5-4 to TRBJ2-3, with a possible D match to TRBD2 (6 bases). The germline V and J ends were trimmed by 6 bases and 3 bases, with 14 bases remaining between them. The length of the CDR3 is 14 residues. Looked up from germline, CDR1 is SGHNT and CDR2 is YYREEE (reference sequence). CDR3 DNA: TGTGCCAGCACGGAAGGCGGGGATACAGATACGCAGTATTTT. Translating it yields CASTEGGDTDTQYF.

The genes are TRBV12-3 or TRBV12-4 and TRBJ1-1, with D perhaps matching TRBD1 (5 bases). V shed 9 bases and J shed 9 bases, with 14 bases lying between them. The CDR3 consists of 11 residues. The CDR3 protein is CASRLQDKAFF. DNA for the CDR3: TGTGCCAGTAGATTACAGGACAAAGCTTTCTTT.

The table lists this clonotype with a few counts. One end of the junction does not line up with germline, which may come from a read error. The chain carries TRBV12-3 or TRBV12-4 and TRBJ2-7; D might be TRBD2 (6 bases). The CDR3 runs to 15 residues. The DNA of the CDR3 is TGTGCCACCCCAGGTGGTACGGGGGACTCCCACGAGCAGTACTTC. Protein sequence: CATPGGTGDSHEQYF.

In the case of this clonotype: One end of the junction fails to match germline, which may point to a read error. The chain recombines TRBV12-3 or TRBV12-4 with TRBJ1-1; D is unresolved. This CDR3 region has 12 residues. CDR3 residues: CASSFRLLGLVF. The CDR3 bases are TGTGCCAGCAGTTTTAGGCTCTTGGGTCTCGTCTTT.

With regard to this clonotype: Given the absence of the conserved phenylalanine or tryptophan at the CDR3 end, a read error is likely. Because the CDR3's place on the DNA is in doubt, the DNA is left out and the CDR3 is given as listed by TCRdb. The rearrangement joins TRBV11-1 to TRBJ2-2; the D call in the table, TRBD2, was not verified against the DNA. Termini included, the CDR3 measures 16 amino acids. Germline lookup yields CDR1 SGHAT and CDR2 FQDESV (reference sequence). This chain's CDR3 is CASSQRLAGEVGELYL.

As for this clonotype: This CDR3 is missing its conserved last phenylalanine or tryptophan, likely due to a read error. The chain couples TRBV11-2 to TRBJ2-5; TRBD2 matches at 9 bases. Germline V CDR1 and CDR2: SGHAT, FQNNGV. CDR3 length equals 17 residues. Trimming cost V 4 bases and J 0 bases; bases outside gene matches: 9. As DNA, the CDR3 is TGTGCCAGCAGCTCCGGGACTAGCAGGCGTTACCAAGAGACCCAGTACTTA. This encodes CASSSGTSRRYQETQYL.

This clonotype was counted only a few times. The V gene is TRBV28, the J gene TRBJ1-2; TRBD1 is a possible D gene (6 bases). Germline-derived CDR1 and CDR2 are MDHEN and SYDVKM. Trimming left V 6 bases short and J 0 bases short, with 14 bases between. The CDR3 spans 15 residues. CDR3 sequence (DNA): TGTGCCAGCAGCCGCCTCAGGGGCACTAACTATGGCTACACCTTC. This translates into CASSRLRGTNYGYTF.

Concerning this clonotype: A much larger clone lies one base from this, so it may be a read error. The rearrangement joins TRBV4-1 to TRBJ2-3; possibly TRBD2 for D (6 bases). The CDR3 runs to 13 residues. Germline CDR1 reads MGHRA; CDR2 reads YSYEKL. The CDR3 bases are TGCACCAGCGGAGGGCTCAGCACAGATACGCAGTATTTT. Amino acid sequence: CTSGGLSTDTQYF.

The V gene is TRBV28, the J gene TRBJ1-1; D uncertain. The CDR3 has 13 amino acids. The V gene's germline CDR1 is MDHEN and CDR2 SYDVKM. Trimming took off 3 bases at V and 10 bases at J, with 15 bases between the two ends. CDR3 in DNA: TGTGCCAGCAGTTTGGAACACCCTCGACGAGCTTTCTTT. Protein: CASSLEHPRRAFF.

Points on this clonotype: The junction does not match germline at one end; this may be a read error. The gene calls are TRBV29-1 and TRBJ1-4, with D possibly matching TRBD1 (5 bases). In germline, CDR1 is SQVTM, CDR2 ANQGSEA. This CDR3 has 15 amino acids. CDR3 amino acids: CSVEFPGATSEKLFF. The CDR3 DNA follows: TGCAGCGTTGAATTTCCCGGGGCAACTAGTGAAAAACTGTTTTTT.

The V and J genes are TRBV20-1 and TRBJ2-5; 9 nucleotides line up with TRBD1. This CDR3 comprises 14 residues. With 2 bases clipped from V and 2 bases from J, the junction kept 3 bases outside the gene matches. Germline V gene data show CDR1 as DFQATT and CDR2 as SNEGSKA (reference sequence). Written as DNA, the CDR3 is TGCAGTGCTAGAAGGGACAGGGTACAAGAGACCCAGTACTTC. Translated: CSARRDRVQETQYF.

A word on this clonotype: One end of the junction fails to match germline, which may point to a read error. The V gene is TRBV4-3, the J gene TRBJ2-1; no clear D gene. The CDR3 sequence is 16 residues long. Germline CDR1 LGHNA, CDR2 YSLEER. The CDR3 region has the DNA TGCGCCAGCAGCCAAGATGCGAGAAGTTCCTGCAATGAGCAGTTCTTC. Its translation is CASSQDARSSCNEQFF.

A few counts support this clonotype. The chain has TRBV29-1 and TRBJ2-4; 7 bases align to TRBD2. The V gene's germline CDR1 is SQVTM and CDR2 ANQGSEA. The CDR3 has 12 amino acids. The CDR3 reads CNVRASGDIQYF. Here the CDR3 DNA reads TGCAATGTACGGGCAAGCGGGGACATTCAGTACTTC. The whole variable domain, filled in from reference TRBV29-1 and TRBJ2-4, reads SAVISQKPSRDICQRGTSLTIQCQVDSQVTMMFWYRQQPGQSLTLIATANQGSEATYESGFVIDKFPISRPNLTFSTLTVSNMSPEDSSIYLCNVRASGDIQYFGAGTRLSVL.

As concerns this clonotype: At one boundary the junction diverges from the germline segment, which might be a read error. The chain joins TRBV28 to TRBJ2-7, with a weak D call TRBD2 (5 bases). In germline, CDR1 is MDHEN, CDR2 SYDVKM. There are 14 residues in the CDR3. CDR3 residues: CTSSLDGKPYEQYF. In DNA form, the CDR3 reads TGTACCAGCAGTTTGGACGGGAAACCCTACGAGCAGTACTTC.

CDR3 protein: CASSAWDRSEQYF. Here the CDR3 DNA reads TGTGCCAGCAGCGCATGGGACAGGAGTGAGCAGTACTTC. The chain carries TRBV9 and TRBJ2-7, with 8 bases aligning to TRBD1. The germline gives CDR1 SGDLS, CDR2 YYNGEE. Trimming removed 3 bases from V and 7 bases from J; junction bases left unmatched: 6. CDR3 length: 13 amino acids.

In the case of this clonotype: Because it lacks the conserved phenylalanine or tryptophan at the end, this CDR3 is likely a read error. The chain carries TRBV4-1 and TRBJ2-3, with D possibly being TRBD2 (6 bases). Germline CDR1 and CDR2: MGHRA and YSYEKL. The CDR3 has 16 residues. The CDR3 region has the DNA TGCGGCAGCAGCCCGAGTGGGGGGAGACGCACAGATACGCAGTATTAT. Translation gives CGSSPSGGRRTDTQYY.

The CDR3 protein is CASSLTWLARNNEQFF. Written as DNA, the CDR3 is TGTGCCAGCAGCTTAACTTGGCTAGCGCGGAACAATGAGCAGTTCTTC. The chain links TRBV5-4 to TRBJ2-1, with D tentatively TRBD2 (6 bases). V shed 2 bases and J shed 5 bases, with 17 bases lying between them. The germline V gene has CDR1 SGHNT and CDR2 YYREEE (reference sequence). The CDR3 runs to 16 residues.

This clonotype came up many times. This chain links TRBV12-3 or TRBV12-4 with TRBJ2-4; D ambiguous. The V and J ends lost 0 bases and 8 bases respectively, with 20 bases between them. This CDR3 has 17 residues. The CDR3 DNA reads TGTGCCAGCAGTTTAGCCAAAGCCCTTAAGCCCCGGCACATTCAGTACTTC. Protein product: CASSLAKALKPRHIQYF.

This sequence joins TRBV11-2 and TRBJ2-7; no reliable D call. The V and J ends lost 4 bases and 2 bases respectively, with 12 bases between them. The V gene's germline CDR1 is SGHAT and CDR2 FQNNGV. The CDR3 consists of 14 residues. The CDR3 nucleotides are TGTGCCAGCAGCTGTAACGCCGGAACCTACGAGCAGTACTTC. Translation: CASSCNAGTYEQYF.

A single count supports this clonotype. The chain joins TRBV5-1 to TRBJ1-1; D gene unclear. The CDR3 contains 14 residues. Germline CDR1 SGHRS, CDR2 YFSETQ. The ends were cut back, 0 bases at V and 3 bases at J, with 9 bases in the middle. The CDR3 loop is CASSLDSLYTEAFF. The CDR3 DNA reads as TGCGCCAGCAGCTTGGACAGTCTGTACACTGAAGCTTTCTTT.

The V call is TRBV28, the J call TRBJ1-6, with 7 positions matching TRBD1. The CDR3 contains 15 residues. Germline assignment: CDR1 MDHEN and CDR2 SYDVKM. The junction had 8 bases not matched to a gene; V was cut back by 2 bases and J by 10 bases. CDR3 coding DNA: TGTGCCAGCAGTTTACGGGCGACAGGGAGGTCACCCCTCCACTTT. This sequence encodes CASSLRATGRSPLHF.

J is TRBJ1-5 and V is TRBV6-6, with a weak D call TRBD1 (5 bases). This CDR3 has 14 residues. CDR1 MNHNY and CDR2 SVGAGI come from the germline V gene (reference sequence). The ends were cut back, 7 bases at V and 4 bases at J, with 14 bases in the middle. For the CDR3, the DNA is TGTGCCAGCACCGCAGGGCATGGTAATCAGCCCCAGCATTTT. Its protein product is CASTAGHGNQPQHF.